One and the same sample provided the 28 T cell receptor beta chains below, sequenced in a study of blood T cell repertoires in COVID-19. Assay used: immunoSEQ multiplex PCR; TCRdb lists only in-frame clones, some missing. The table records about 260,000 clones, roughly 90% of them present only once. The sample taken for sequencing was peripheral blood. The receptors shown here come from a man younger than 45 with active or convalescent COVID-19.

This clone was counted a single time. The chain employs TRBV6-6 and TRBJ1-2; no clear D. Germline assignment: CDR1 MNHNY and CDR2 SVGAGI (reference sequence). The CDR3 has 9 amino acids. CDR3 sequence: CAAGLGYTF. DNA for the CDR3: TGTGCAGCCGGGTTGGGCTACACCTTC.

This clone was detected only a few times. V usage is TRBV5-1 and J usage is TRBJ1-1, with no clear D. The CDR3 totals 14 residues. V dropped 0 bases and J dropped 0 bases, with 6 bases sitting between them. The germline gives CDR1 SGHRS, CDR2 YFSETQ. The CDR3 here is CASSLAFMNTEAFF. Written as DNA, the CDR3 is TGCGCCAGCAGCTTGGCCTTTATGAACACTGAAGCTTTCTTT.

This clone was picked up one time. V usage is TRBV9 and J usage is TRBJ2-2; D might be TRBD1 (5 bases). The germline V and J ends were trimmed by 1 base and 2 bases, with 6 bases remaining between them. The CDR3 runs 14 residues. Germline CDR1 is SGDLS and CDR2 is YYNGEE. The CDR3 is CASSVQGNTGELFF. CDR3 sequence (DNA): TGTGCCAGCAGCGTACAGGGCAACACCGGGGAGCTGTTTTTT.

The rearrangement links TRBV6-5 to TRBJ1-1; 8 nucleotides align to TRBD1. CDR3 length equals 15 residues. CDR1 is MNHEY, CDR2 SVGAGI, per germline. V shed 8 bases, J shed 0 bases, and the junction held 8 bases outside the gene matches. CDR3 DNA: TGTGCCAGCTCCCTGGGGACAGGTATGAACACTGAAGCTTTCTTT. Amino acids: CASSLGTGMNTEAFF.

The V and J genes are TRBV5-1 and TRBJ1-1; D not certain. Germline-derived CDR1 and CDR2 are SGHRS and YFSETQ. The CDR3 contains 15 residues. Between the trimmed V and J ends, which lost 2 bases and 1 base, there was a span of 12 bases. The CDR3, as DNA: TGCGCCAGCAGCTTAGATGCAGCGGCGAACACTGAAGCTTTCTTT. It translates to CASSLDAAANTEAFF.

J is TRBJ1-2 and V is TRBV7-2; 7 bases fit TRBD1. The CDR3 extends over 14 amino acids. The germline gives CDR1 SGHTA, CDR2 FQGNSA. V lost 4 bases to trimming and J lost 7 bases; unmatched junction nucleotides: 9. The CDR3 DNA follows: TGTGCCAGCAGCTCGCAGGGGGACCGACCTGGCTACACCTTC. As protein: CASSSQGDRPGYTF.

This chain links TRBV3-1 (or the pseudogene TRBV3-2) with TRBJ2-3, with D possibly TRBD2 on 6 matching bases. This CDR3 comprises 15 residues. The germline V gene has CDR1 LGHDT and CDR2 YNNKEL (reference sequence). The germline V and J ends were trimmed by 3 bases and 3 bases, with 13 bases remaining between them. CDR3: CASSQTLAPTDTQYF. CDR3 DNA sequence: TGTGCCAGCAGCCAGACTCTAGCGCCGACAGATACGCAGTATTTT.

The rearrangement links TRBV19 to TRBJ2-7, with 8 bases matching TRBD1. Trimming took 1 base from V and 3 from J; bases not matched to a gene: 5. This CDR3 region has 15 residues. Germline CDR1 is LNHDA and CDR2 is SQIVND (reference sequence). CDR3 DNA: TGTGCCAGTAGTATAGCGGGGACAGGCTTCTACGAGCAGTACTTC. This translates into CASSIAGTGFYEQYF.

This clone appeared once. This CDR3 reads CASSLGGGGHSPLHF. CDR3 in DNA: TGTGCCAGCAGCTTAGGTGGCGGGGGACATTCACCCCTCCACTTT. The rearrangement uses TRBV7-9 and TRBJ1-6; the D gene is possibly TRBD1 (5 bases). Germline CDR1 reads SEHNR; CDR2 reads FQNEAQ (reference sequence). CDR3 size: 15 residues. V gave up 1 base and J gave up 8 bases, with 12 bases separating them.

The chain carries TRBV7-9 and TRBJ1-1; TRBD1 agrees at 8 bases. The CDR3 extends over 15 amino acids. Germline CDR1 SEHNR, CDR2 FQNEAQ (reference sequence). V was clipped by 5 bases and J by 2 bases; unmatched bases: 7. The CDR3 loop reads CASSAIGQGNTEAFF. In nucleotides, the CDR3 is TGTGCCAGCAGCGCGATCGGACAGGGAAACACTGAAGCTTTCTTT. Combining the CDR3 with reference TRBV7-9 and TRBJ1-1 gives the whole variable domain DTGVSQNPRHKITKRGQNVTFRCDPISEHNRLYWYRQTLGQGPEFLTYFQNEAQLEKSRLLSDRFSAERPKGSFSTLEIQRTEQGDSAMYLCASSAIGQGNTEAFFGQGTRLTVV.

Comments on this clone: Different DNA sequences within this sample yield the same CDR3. The CDR3 here is CASSPGQGAYGYTF. For the CDR3, the DNA is TGTGCCAGCAGTCCCGGACAGGGGGCCTATGGCTACACCTTC. V is TRBV27 and J is TRBJ1-2, with 11 bases identical to TRBD1. Germline V gene data show CDR1 as MNHEY and CDR2 as SMNVEV (reference sequence). The V gene end was trimmed by 5 bases and the J gene end by 4 bases; junction bases not matched to a gene: 3. This CDR3 has 14 residues.

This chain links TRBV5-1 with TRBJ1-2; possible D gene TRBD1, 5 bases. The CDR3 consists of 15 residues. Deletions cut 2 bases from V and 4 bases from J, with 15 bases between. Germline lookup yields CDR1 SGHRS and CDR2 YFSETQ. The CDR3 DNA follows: TGCGCCAGCAGCTTCTCTGGCGTAGGGGTCTATGGCTACACCTTC. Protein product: CASSFSGVGVYGYTF.

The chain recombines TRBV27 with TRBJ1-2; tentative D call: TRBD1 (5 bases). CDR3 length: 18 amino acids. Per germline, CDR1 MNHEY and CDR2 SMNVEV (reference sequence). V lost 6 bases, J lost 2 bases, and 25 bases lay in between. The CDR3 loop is CASRTPPGEQTGNYGYTF. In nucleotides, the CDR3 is TGTGCCAGCAGGACTCCCCCGGGGGAACAGACGGGAAACTATGGCTACACCTTC.

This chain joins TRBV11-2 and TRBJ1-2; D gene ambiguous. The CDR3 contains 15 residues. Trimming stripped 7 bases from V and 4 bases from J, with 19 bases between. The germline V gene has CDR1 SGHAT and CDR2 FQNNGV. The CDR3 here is CASTSIRGMGYGYTF. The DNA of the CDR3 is TGTGCCAGCACCTCCATTCGGGGAATGGGCTATGGCTACACCTTC. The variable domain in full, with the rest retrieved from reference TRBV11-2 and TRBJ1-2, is EAGVAQSPRYKIIEKRQSVAFWCNPISGHATLYWYQQILGQGPKLLIQFQNNGVVDDSQLPKDRFSAERLKGVDSTLKIQPAKLEDSAVYLCASTSIRGMGYGYTFGSGTRLTVV.

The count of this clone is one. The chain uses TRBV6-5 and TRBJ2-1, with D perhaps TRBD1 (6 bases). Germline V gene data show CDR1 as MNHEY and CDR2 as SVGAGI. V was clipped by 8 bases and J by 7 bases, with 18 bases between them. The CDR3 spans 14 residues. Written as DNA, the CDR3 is TGTGCCAGCCGGAGTGGGGGCAGCTTGAATGAGCAGTTCTTC. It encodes CASRSGGSLNEQFF.

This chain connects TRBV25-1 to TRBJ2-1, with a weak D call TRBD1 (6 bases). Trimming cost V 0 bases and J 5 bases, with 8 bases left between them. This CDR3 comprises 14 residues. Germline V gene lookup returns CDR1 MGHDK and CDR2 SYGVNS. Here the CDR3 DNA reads TGTGCCAGCAGTGAATATCAGGGGAACAATGAGCAGTTCTTC. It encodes CASSEYQGNNEQFF. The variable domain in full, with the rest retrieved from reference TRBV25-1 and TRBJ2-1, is EADIYQTPRYLVIGTGKKITLECSQTMGHDKMYWYQQDPGMELHLIHYSYGVNSTEKGDLSSESTVSRIRTEHFPLTLESARPSHTSQYLCASSEYQGNNEQFFGPGTRLTVL.

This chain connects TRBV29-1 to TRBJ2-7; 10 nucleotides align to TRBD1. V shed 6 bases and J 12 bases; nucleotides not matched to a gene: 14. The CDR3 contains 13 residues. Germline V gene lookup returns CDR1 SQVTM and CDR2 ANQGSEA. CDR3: CSVRKRQGARPYF. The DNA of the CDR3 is TGCAGCGTCCGAAAGCGACAGGGGGCTCGTCCGTACTTC.

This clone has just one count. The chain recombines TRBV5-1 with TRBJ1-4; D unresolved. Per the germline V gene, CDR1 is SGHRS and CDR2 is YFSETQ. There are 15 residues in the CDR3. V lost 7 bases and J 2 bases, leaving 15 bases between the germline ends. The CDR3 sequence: CASYPGVSTNEKLFF. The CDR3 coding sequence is TGCGCCAGCTACCCGGGAGTTTCGACTAATGAAAAACTGTTTTTT.

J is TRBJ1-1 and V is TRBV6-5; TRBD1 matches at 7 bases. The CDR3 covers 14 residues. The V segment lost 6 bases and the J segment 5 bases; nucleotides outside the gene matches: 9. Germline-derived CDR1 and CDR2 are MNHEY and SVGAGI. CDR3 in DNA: TGTGCCAGCAGCTTAGACAGGGTAGGGACTGAAGCTTTCTTT. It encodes CASSLDRVGTEAFF.

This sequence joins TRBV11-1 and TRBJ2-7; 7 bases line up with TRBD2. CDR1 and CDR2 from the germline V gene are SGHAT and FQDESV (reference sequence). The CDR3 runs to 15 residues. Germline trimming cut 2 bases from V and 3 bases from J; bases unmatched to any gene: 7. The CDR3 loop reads CASSLPGGINYEQYF. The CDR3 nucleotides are TGTGCCAGCAGCTTACCGGGGGGAATTAACTACGAGCAGTACTTC.

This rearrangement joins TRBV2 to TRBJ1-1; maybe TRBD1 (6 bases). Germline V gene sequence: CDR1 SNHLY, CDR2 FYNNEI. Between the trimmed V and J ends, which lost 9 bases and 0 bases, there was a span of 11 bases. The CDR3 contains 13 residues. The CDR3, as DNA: TGTGCCAGTGGACAGCAGATGAACACTGAAGCTTTCTTT. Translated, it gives CASGQQMNTEAFF. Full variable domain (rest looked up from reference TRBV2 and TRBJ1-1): EPEVTQTPSHQVTQMGQEVILRCVPISNHLYFYWYRQILGQKVEFLVSFYNNEISEKSEIFDDQFSVERPDGSNFTLKIRSTKLEDSAMYFCASGQQMNTEAFFGQGTRLTVV.

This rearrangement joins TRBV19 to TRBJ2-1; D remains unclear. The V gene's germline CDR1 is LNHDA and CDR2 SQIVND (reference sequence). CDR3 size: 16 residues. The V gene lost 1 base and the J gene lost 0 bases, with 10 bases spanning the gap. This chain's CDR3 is CASSIGRWSSYNEQFF. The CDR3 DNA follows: TGTGCCAGTAGTATAGGACGGTGGAGCTCCTACAATGAGCAGTTCTTC.

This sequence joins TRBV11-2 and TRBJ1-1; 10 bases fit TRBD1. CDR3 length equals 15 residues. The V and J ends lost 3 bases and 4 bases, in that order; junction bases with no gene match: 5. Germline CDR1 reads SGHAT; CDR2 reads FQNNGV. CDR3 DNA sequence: TGTGCCAGCAGCTTGTGGACAGGGGGGATCACTGAAGCTTTCTTT. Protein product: CASSLWTGGITEAFF.

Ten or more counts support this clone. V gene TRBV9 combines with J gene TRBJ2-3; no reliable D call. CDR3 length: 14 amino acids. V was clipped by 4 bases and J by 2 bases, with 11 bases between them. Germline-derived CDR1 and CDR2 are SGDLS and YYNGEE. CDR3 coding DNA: TGTGCCAGCAGCCTCAACACGCCCACAGATACGCAGTATTTT. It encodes CASSLNTPTDTQYF. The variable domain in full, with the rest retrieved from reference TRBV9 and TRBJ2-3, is DSGVTQTPKHLITATGQRVTLRCSPRSGDLSVYWYQQSLDQGLQFLIQYYNGEERAKGNILERFSAQQFPDLHSELNLSSLELGDSALYFCASSLNTPTDTQYFGPGTRLTVL.

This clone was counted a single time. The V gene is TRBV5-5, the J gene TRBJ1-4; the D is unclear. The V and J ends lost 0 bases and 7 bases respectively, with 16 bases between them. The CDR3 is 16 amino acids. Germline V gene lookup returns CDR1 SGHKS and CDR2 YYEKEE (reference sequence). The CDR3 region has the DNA TGTGCCAGCAGCTTGGTCCCGGGAGGCACGAGTGAAAAACTGTTTTTT. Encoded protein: CASSLVPGGTSEKLFF.

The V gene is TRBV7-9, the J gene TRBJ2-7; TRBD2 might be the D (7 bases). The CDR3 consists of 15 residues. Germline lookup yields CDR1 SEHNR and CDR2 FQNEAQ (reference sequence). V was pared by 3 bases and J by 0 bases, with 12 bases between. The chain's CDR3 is CASSFPRGGSYEQYF. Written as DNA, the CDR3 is TGTGCCAGCAGCTTTCCGAGGGGGGGCTCCTACGAGCAGTACTTC.

The CDR3, as DNA: TGTGCCAGCAGCTTAGGCCTTGGCGGGGGGGCCAGGGGTGAGCAGTTCTTC. This gives the protein CASSLGLGGGARGEQFF. The chain joins TRBV13 to TRBJ2-1; 9 nucleotides agree with TRBD2. V shed 0 bases and J 9 bases; nucleotides not matched to a gene: 12. Germline values: CDR1 PRHDT, CDR2 FYEKMQ (reference sequence). This CDR3 region has 17 residues.

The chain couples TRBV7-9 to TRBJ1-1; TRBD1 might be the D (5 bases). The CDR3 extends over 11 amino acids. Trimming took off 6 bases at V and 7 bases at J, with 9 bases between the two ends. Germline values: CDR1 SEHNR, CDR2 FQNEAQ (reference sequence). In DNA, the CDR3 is TGTGCCAGCAGACAGGTGGGTGAAGCTTTCTTT. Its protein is CASRQVGEAFF.